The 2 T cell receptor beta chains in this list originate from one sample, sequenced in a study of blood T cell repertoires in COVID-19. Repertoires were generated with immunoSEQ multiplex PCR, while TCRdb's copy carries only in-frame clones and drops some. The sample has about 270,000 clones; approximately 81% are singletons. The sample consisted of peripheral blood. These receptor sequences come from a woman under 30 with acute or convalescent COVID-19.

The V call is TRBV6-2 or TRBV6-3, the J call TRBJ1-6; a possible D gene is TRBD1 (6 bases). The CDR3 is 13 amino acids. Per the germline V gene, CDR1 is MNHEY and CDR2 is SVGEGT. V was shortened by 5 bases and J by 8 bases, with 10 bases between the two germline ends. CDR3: CASSLQGYSPLHF. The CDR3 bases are TGTGCCAGCAGTCTACAGGGTTATTCACCCCTCCACTTT.

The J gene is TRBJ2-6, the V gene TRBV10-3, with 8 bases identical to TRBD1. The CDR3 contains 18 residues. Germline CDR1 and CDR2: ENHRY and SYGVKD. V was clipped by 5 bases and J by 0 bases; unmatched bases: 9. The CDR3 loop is CAISPQTGAVSGANVLTF. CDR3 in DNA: TGTGCCATCAGTCCACAGACAGGGGCTGTCTCTGGGGCCAACGTCCTGACTTTC.